These T cell receptor beta chains were read from a single sample in a study of blood T cells in healthy people across ages. Using its own MiXCR run on the 5' RACE reads, TCRdb lists one record per CDR3 protein. The table lists approximately 800,000 distinct CDR3 sequences, about 56% of them singletons, with around 25% in the top ten. The sample comprised blood. The receptor set was obtained from a man aged 35 to 55 in good health. CDR3s include the opening cysteine and the closing phenylalanine or tryptophan. D genes are given only for firm matches. Not all rows give a size; the values are once, few, many and, for expanded clones, a class.

D | size | J | V | length | CDR3 | DNA
TRBD1 | few | TRBJ2-5 | TRBV7-3 | 16 | CASSPHGDRETETQYF | TGTGCCAGCAGCCCCCATGGGGACAGGGAGACGGAGACCCAGTACTTC
TRBD1 | . | TRBJ2-7 | TRBV5-1 | 17 | CASSLTIDRATSYEQYF | TGCGCCAGCAGCTTAACAATCGACAGGGCAACCTCCTACGAGCAGTACTTC
TRBD1 | few | TRBJ2-5 | TRBV5-5 | 14 | CASSTGQGQETQYF | TGTGCCAGCAGCACCGGACAGGGCCAAGAGACCCAGTACTTC
. | few | TRBJ2-1 | TRBV20-1 | 11 | CSARPVNEQFF | TGCAGTGCTAGACCGGTTAATGAGCAGTTCTTC
. | . | TRBJ2-3 | TRBV28 | 13 | CAIHRDNTDTQYF | TGTGCCATCCACCGGGACAACACAGATACGCAGTATTTT
. | few | TRBJ1-5 | TRBV18 | 18 | CASSAEKPLDGPSQPQHF | TGTGCCAGCTCAGCGGAAAAACCCTTGGACGGACCTAGTCAGCCCCAGCATTTT
TRBD1 | . | TRBJ2-7 | TRBV20-1 | 13 | CSAGTGQLYEQYF | TGCAGTGCTGGTACGGGACAGCTTTACGAGCAGTACTTC
TRBD1 | . | TRBJ2-3 | TRBV20-1 | 13 | CSANRGGTDTQYF | TGCAGTGCTAACAGGGGAGGCACAGATACGCAGTATTTT
TRBD2 | few | TRBJ2-5 | TRBV27 | 15 | CASSSSGGRGETQYF | TGTGCCAGCAGTTCCAGCGGGGGGCGAGGAGAGACCCAGTACTTC
. | once | TRBJ2-1 | TRBV12-3/TRBV12-4 | 13 | CASSLLTAGEQFF | TGTGCCAGCAGTCTCTTGACAGCTGGTGAGCAGTTCTTC
. | once | TRBJ2-1 | TRBV15 | 16 | CATSRELDSLNNEQFF | TGTGCCACCAGCAGAGAGTTGGACAGTTTGAACAATGAGCAGTTCTTC
. | few | TRBJ2-1 | TRBV18 | 16 | CASSPERRNSYNEQFF | TGTGCCAGCTCACCAGAACGGCGGAACTCCTACAATGAGCAGTTCTTC
. | . | TRBJ1-2 | TRBV25-1 | 15 | CASSEWKGVNYGYTF | TGTGCCAGCAGTGAATGGAAGGGGGTTAACTATGGCTACACCTTC
TRBD1 | few | TRBJ2-1 | TRBV10-3 | 12 | CAISGTDNEQFF | TGTGCCATCAGCGGGACAGACAATGAGCAGTTCTTC
. | few | TRBJ2-4 | TRBV20-1 | 13 | CSARRGGGDIQYF | TGCAGTGCTAGAAGGGGTGGAGGGGACATTCAGTACTTC
TRBD2 | . | TRBJ2-1 | TRBV20-1 | 16 | CSARDWGLAGRNEQFF | TGCAGTGCTAGAGATTGGGGACTAGCGGGAAGGAATGAGCAGTTCTTC
. | . | TRBJ2-7 | TRBV3-1 | 14 | CASSLAAVSYEQYF | TGTGCCAGCAGCCTTGCTGCGGTTTCCTACGAGCAGTACTTC
TRBD2 | . | TRBJ2-7 | TRBV6-6 | 15 | CASSFQEAGGNEQYF | TGTGCCAGCAGTTTCCAAGAAGCGGGAGGGAACGAGCAGTACTTC
TRBD2 | . | TRBJ2-3 | TRBV20-1 | 15 | CSARDPGGRTDTQYF | TGCAGTGCTAGAGATCCGGGGGGTCGCACAGATACGCAGTATTTT
TRBD2 | few | TRBJ2-1 | TRBV27 | 15 | CASSASGSSYNEQFF | TGTGCCAGCAGTGCCAGCGGGAGCTCCTACAATGAGCAGTTCTTC
. | few | TRBJ2-3 | TRBV4-3 | 16 | CASSQDLGVSTDTQYF | TGCGCCAGCAGCCAAGATCTCGGAGTTTCCACAGATACGCAGTATTTT
TRBD2 | . | TRBJ2-5 | TRBV5-1 | 16 | CASCFSASGIPETQYF | TGCGCCAGCTGCTTTTCCGCTAGCGGGATTCCAGAGACCCAGTACTTC
TRBD2 | . | TRBJ2-4 | TRBV5-6 | 17 | CASSPVPGGPNRNIQYF | TGTGCCAGCAGCCCGGTCCCGGGGGGACCCAATCGAAACATTCAGTACTTC
TRBD1 | . | TRBJ2-7 | TRBV4-3 | 14 | CASSQVQGYGEQYF | TGCGCCAGCAGCCAAGTACAGGGGTACGGCGAGCAGTACTTC
. | few | TRBJ1-5 | TRBV5-5 | 12 | CASSLDDQPQHF | TGTGCCAGCAGCTTGGACGATCAGCCCCAGCATTTT
TRBD1 | . | TRBJ2-6 | TRBV11-2 | 16 | CASKGQGASWANVLTF | TGTGCCAGCAAGGGACAGGGGGCGAGTTGGGCCAACGTCCTGACTTTC
TRBD1 | . | TRBJ2-3 | TRBV2 | 15 | CASSRGTGAQDTQYF | TGTGCCAGCAGTCGAGGGACAGGGGCGCAAGATACGCAGTATTTT
TRBD2 | . | TRBJ2-3 | TRBV13 | 20 | CASSLVGRLAGISSTDTQYF | TGTGCCAGCAGCTTAGTAGGTCGACTAGCGGGGATCTCTAGCACAGATACGCAGTATTTT
TRBD1 | . | TRBJ2-7 | TRBV4-3 | 14 | CTSSQEQGGHEQYF | TGCACCAGCAGCCAAGAACAGGGGGGCCACGAGCAGTACTTC
TRBD1 | . | TRBJ2-7 | TRBV29-1 | 13 | CSVATGASYEQYF | TGCAGCGTTGCGACAGGGGCTAGCTACGAGCAGTACTTC
. | few | TRBJ1-5 | TRBV28 | 16 | CASSLTSVGGNQPQHF | TGTGCCAGCAGTTTGACTTCGGTGGGAGGCAATCAGCCCCAGCATTTT
. | few | TRBJ2-7 | TRBV7-2 | 20 | CASSLARGQSTWGSSYEQYF | TGTGCCAGCAGCTTAGCTCGGGGCCAGTCCACATGGGGAAGCTCCTACGAGCAGTACTTC
TRBD1 | . | TRBJ1-3 | TRBV28 | 16 | CASSLILGTAGNTIYF | TGTGCCAGCAGTTTAATACTCGGGACAGCTGGAAACACCATATATTTT
. | . | TRBJ2-2 | TRBV24-1 | 17 | CATSGQPRVKDTGELFF | TGTGCCACCAGTGGACAGCCCCGGGTTAAGGACACCGGGGAGCTGTTTTTT
TRBD1 | . | TRBJ2-5 | TRBV11-2 | 15 | CASSEGGRAQETQYF | TGTGCCAGCAGCGAAGGGGGCAGGGCTCAAGAGACCCAGTACTTC
. | . | TRBJ2-3 | TRBV7-2 | 16 | CASSDVDKQEADTQYF | TGTGCCAGCAGCGACGTGGACAAACAAGAAGCAGATACGCAGTATTTT
TRBD2 | . | TRBJ2-5 | TRBV11-1 | 14 | CASSWTSGEETQYF | TGTGCCAGCAGCTGGACTAGCGGGGAAGAGACCCAGTACTTC
. | . | TRBJ2-1 | TRBV12-3/TRBV12-4 | 15 | CASSKRSSSYNEQFF | TGTGCCAGCAGCAAGCGGAGCAGCTCCTACAATGAGCAGTTCTTC
TRBD2 | . | TRBJ2-1 | TRBV11-1 | 17 | CASGLQILAGTYNEQFF | TGCGCCAGCGGCCTACAAATCTTAGCGGGGACCTACAATGAGCAGTTCTTC
. | . | TRBJ2-3 | TRBV7-2 | 14 | CASSLRRAGDTQYF | TGTGCCAGCAGCTTACGGAGGGCAGGAGATACGCAGTATTTT
. | . | TRBJ2-5 | TRBV24-1 | 16 | CATSDSRTRPVETQYF | TGTGCCACCAGTGATTCTCGGACACGCCCGGTAGAGACCCAGTACTTC
. | . | TRBJ1-1 | TRBV9 | 15 | CASSDHFGRNTEAFF | TGTGCCAGCAGCGATCATTTTGGGCGGAACACTGAAGCTTTCTTT
TRBD1 | . | TRBJ2-7 | TRBV3-1 | 14 | CASSQAGQGGEQYF | TGTGCCAGCAGCCAAGCAGGACAGGGAGGCGAGCAGTACTTC
TRBD1 | few | TRBJ2-7 | TRBV4-1 | 16 | CASSISQGQGSYEQYF | TGCGCCAGCAGCATAAGCCAGGGACAGGGTTCCTACGAGCAGTACTTC